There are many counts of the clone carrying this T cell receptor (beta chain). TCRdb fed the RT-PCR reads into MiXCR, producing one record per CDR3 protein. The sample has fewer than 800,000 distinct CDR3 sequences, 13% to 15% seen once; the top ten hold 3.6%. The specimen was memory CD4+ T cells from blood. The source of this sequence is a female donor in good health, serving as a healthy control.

The CDR3 DNA reads as TGTGCCACCAGCAGCAGGGGGCATGGGAATCAGCCCCAGCATTTT. Its translation is CATSSRGHGNQPQHF. The J gene is TRBJ1-5, the V gene TRBV15; 8 nucleotides align to TRBD1. The CDR3 is 15 residues long. The V segment lost 3 bases and the J segment 4 bases; nucleotides outside the gene matches: 5. Germline V CDR1 and CDR2: LNHNV, YYDKDF (reference sequence).